This T cell receptor beta chain emerged from a study of T cells in Graves' hyperthyroidism and ophthalmopathy. Regarding the study as a whole: Ophthalmopathy, which appeared later, was predicted by the model a median roughly 6.5 months before onset.

This CDR3 is built from 17 residues. The germline CDR1 and CDR2 sequences are MGHRA and YSYEKL. Trimming removed 0 bases from V and 1 base from J, with 16 bases in between. Comment on this clonotype: Its cognate antigen is unknown.

Amplified regions were TCR beta CDR3 sequences from RNA transcripts. A first-round RT-PCR of the TCR CDR3 used the HTBI primer set. Via MiXCR, TCRdb re-called the multiplex PCR reads, giving one row per CDR3 protein. The sample consists of 300,000 to 500,000 distinct CDR3 sequences, around an eighth of them appearing once. The sample comprised blood. The clonotype originates from a man in his forties or fifties with Graves' ophthalmopathy. The chain uses TRBV4-1 and TRBJ2-7; a weak D match, TRBD1 (6 bases). The CDR3 nucleotides read TGCGCCAGCAGCCAAGATGGAACAGGGTTCGGGTCCTACGAGCAGTACTTC. As protein: CASSQDGTGFGSYEQYF.